Following are 11 T cell receptor beta chains from one sample sequenced in a study of blood T cell repertoires in COVID-19. This table comes from immunoSEQ multiplex PCR, and its TCRdb copy is limited to in-frame clones, with some not included. This sample has about 76,000 clones, with more than 75% found just once. What was sequenced was peripheral blood. Receptors originate from a man aged 60 to 69 with COVID-19, enrolled during active disease.

The chain has TRBV19 and TRBJ2-7, with 12 bases identical to TRBD2. The germline gives CDR1 LNHDA, CDR2 SQIVND (reference sequence). V lost 3 bases, J lost 2 bases, and 2 bases stayed unmatched. The length of the CDR3 is 15 residues. CDR3 sequence (DNA): TGTGCCAGTAGTATTCTAGCGGGAGGGGCCTACGAGCAGTACTTC. Amino acids: CASSILAGGAYEQYF. The full variable domain, with the rest looked up from reference TRBV19 and TRBJ2-7, is DGGITQSPKYLFRKEGQNVTLSCEQNLNHDAMYWYRQDPGQGLRLIYYSQIVNDFQKGDIAEGYSVSREKKESFPLTVTSAQKNPTAFYLCASSILAGGAYEQYFGPGTRLTVT.

This chain uses TRBV11-2 with TRBJ2-1; D is perhaps TRBD1 (6 bases). V gave up 1 base and J gave up 4 bases, with 11 bases separating them. CDR3 length equals 15 residues. Per the germline V gene, CDR1 is SGHAT and CDR2 is FQNNGV. The CDR3 loop is CASSLAQGQYNEQFF. CDR3 nucleotide sequence: TGTGCCAGCAGCTTAGCACAGGGTCAGTACAATGAGCAGTTCTTC.

The chain links TRBV18 to TRBJ2-5; D is undetermined. Between the trimmed V and J ends, which lost 4 bases and 5 bases, there was a span of 8 bases. This CDR3 has 12 amino acids. Germline V lookup: CDR1 KGHSH, CDR2 LQKENI. The CDR3 DNA reads as TGTGCCAGCTCACGACCCGGGGAGACCCAGTACTTC. Translation: CASSRPGETQYF.

The chain couples TRBV12-3 or TRBV12-4 to TRBJ1-2; D unresolved. This CDR3 spans 11 amino acids. With 6 bases removed from V and 4 bases from J, the gap between germline ends came to 6 bases. Here the CDR3 reads CASSGIYGYTF. The CDR3 region has the DNA TGTGCCAGCAGCGGGATCTATGGCTACACCTTC.

The rearrangement links TRBV19 to TRBJ1-3; D unresolved. Trimming removed 6 bases at V and 0 bases at J, with 6 bases between. The CDR3 is 13 amino acids. Germline lookup yields CDR1 LNHDA and CDR2 SQIVND (reference sequence). The CDR3 DNA reads as TGTGCCAGTAGATCGAGCTCTGGAAACACCATATATTTT. It specifies CASRSSSGNTIYF.

This chain links TRBV3-1 (or the pseudogene TRBV3-2) with TRBJ2-1; D remains unclear. The CDR3 sequence is 13 residues long. V was pared by 3 bases and J by 8 bases, with 11 bases between. The germline gives CDR1 LGHDT, CDR2 YNNKEL (reference sequence). The CDR3 loop is CASSQAQAHEQFF. CDR3 bases: TGTGCCAGCAGCCAGGCCCAGGCGCATGAGCAGTTCTTC.

The DNA of the CDR3 is TGTGCCAGCAGCGTCAGCGGGGGATACTACGAGCAGTACTTC. Protein product: CASSVSGGYYEQYF. V usage is TRBV7-3 and J usage is TRBJ2-7, with 8 positions matching TRBD2. The V gene's germline CDR1 is SGHTA and CDR2 FQGTGA. Unmatched junction bases numbered 6, after V lost 5 bases and J lost 3 bases. The CDR3 is made up of 14 amino acids.

The chain is built from TRBV9 and TRBJ1-1, with TRBD1 as a possible D gene (6 bases). This CDR3 is built from 14 residues. V lost 3 bases to trimming and J lost 0 bases, with 9 bases between them. Germline V CDR1 and CDR2: SGDLS, YYNGEE. The chain's CDR3 is CASSAGTLNTEAFF. The DNA for the CDR3 is TGTGCCAGCAGCGCCGGGACATTGAACACTGAAGCTTTCTTT.

V is TRBV2 and J is TRBJ2-7, with D maybe TRBD1 (6 bases). The CDR3 sequence is 13 residues long. The V gene's germline CDR1 is SNHLY and CDR2 FYNNEI. V was shortened by 1 base and J by 3 bases, with 7 bases between the two germline ends. The CDR3 coding sequence is TGTGCCAGCAGTGAAGGGACAGTCTACGAGCAGTACTTC. Amino acid sequence: CASSEGTVYEQYF.

CDR3 sequence: CASSLALAGGGSSDTQYF. CDR3 nucleotide sequence: TGTGCCAGCAGCTTAGCCCTAGCGGGAGGGGGTTCATCAGATACGCAGTATTTT. The gene calls are TRBV11-2 and TRBJ2-3; 12 positions match TRBD2. In germline, CDR1 is SGHAT, CDR2 FQNNGV. The CDR3 sequence is 18 residues long. Unmatched junction bases numbered 9, after V lost 1 base and J lost 4 bases.

The genes are TRBV5-1 and TRBJ2-3, with 13 bases aligning to TRBD2. Unmatched junction bases numbered 10, after V lost 4 bases and J lost 14 bases. Germline V gene data show CDR1 as SGHRS and CDR2 as YFSETQ. The CDR3 covers 14 residues. CDR3 sequence: CASSEGLAGLMGYF. The CDR3 coding sequence is TGCGCCAGCAGCGAGGGACTAGCGGGACTGATGGGGTATTTT.